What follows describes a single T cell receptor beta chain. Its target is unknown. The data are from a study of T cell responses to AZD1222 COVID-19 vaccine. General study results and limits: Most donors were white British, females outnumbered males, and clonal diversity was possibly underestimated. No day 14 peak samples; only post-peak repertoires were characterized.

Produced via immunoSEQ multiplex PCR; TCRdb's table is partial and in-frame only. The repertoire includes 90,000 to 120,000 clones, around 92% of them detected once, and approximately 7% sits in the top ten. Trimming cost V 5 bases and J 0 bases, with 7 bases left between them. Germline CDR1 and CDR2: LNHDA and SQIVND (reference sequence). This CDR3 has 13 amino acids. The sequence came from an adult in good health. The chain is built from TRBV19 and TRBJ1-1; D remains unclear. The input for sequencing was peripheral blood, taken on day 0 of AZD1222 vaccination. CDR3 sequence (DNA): TGTGCCAGTAGTTTCGCGATGAACACTGAAGCTTTCTTT. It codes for CASSFAMNTEAFF.